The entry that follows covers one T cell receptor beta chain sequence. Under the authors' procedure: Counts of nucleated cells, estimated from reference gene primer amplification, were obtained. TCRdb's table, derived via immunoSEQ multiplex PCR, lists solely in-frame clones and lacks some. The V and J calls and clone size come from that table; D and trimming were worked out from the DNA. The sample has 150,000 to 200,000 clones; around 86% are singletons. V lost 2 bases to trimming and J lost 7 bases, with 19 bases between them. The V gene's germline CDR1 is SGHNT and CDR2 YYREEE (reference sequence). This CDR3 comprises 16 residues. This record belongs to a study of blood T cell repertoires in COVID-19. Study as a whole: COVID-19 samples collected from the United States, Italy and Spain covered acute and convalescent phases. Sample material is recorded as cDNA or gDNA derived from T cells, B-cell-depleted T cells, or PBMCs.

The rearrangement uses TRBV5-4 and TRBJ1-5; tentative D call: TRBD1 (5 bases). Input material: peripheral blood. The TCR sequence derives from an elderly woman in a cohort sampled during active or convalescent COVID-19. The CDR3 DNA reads TGTGCCAGCAGCTTAATGGTGGCGGGGACCAGGCAGCCCCAGCATTTT. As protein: CASSLMVAGTRQPQHF.